Listed here is a single T cell receptor beta chain. This CDR3 contains 15 residues. In germline, CDR1 is LNHDA, CDR2 SQIVND (reference sequence). The V gene end was trimmed by 3 bases and the J gene end by 8 bases; junction bases not matched to a gene: 5. This entry is derived from a study of blood T cell repertoires in COVID-19. The assay was immunoSEQ multiplex PCR, and TCRdb's table has in-frame clones only and misses some. The sample carries 150,000 to 200,000 clones, about 81% recorded once. Sequencing was done on a sample of peripheral blood. The chain combines TRBV19 with TRBJ2-1, with 12 bases fitting TRBD2. The clonotype originates from an elderly woman with COVID-19, enrolled during active disease. The CDR3 reads CASSIAGTSGYEQFF. The CDR3 DNA is TGTGCCAGTAGTATTGCCGGGACTAGCGGGTATGAGCAGTTCTTC. Full variable domain (missing parts from reference TRBV19 and TRBJ2-1): DGGITQSPKYLFRKEGQNVTLSCEQNLNHDAMYWYRQDPGQGLRLIYYSQIVNDFQKGDIAEGYSVSREKKESFPLTVTSAQKNPTAFYLCASSIAGTSGYEQFFGPGTRLTVL.